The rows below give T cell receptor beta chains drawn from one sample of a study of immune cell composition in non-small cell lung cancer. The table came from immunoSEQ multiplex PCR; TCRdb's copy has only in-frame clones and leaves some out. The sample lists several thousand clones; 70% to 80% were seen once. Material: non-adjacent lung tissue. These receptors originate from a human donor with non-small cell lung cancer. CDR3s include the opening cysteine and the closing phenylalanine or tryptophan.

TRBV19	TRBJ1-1	CASSDRDTEAFF
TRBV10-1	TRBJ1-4	CASSSRTGGSEKLFF
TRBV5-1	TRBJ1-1	CASSLVGNRVNTEAFF
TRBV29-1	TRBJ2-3	CSVVHQGNPTDTQYF
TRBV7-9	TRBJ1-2	CASSSSGLMGYTF
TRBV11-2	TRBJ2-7	CASSKPGQGLSYEQYF
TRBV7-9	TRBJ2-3	CASSSEGQGGSTDTQYF
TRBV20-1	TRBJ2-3	CSAEEVVTQYF
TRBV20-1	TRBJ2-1	CSAIPGVEQFF
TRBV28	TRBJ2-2	CASKTAGGTGELFF